One and the same sample provided the 9 T cell receptor beta chains below, sequenced in a study of T cell repertoires in cytomegalovirus infection. TCRdb analysed the reads with MiXCR anew, one entry per CDR3 protein. The sample lists some 440,000 distinct CDR3 sequences, around 32% seen once, with approximately 14% in the top ten. Sequences were obtained from PBMCs. The receptor set was obtained from a human donor in good health (CMV status not recorded). Some clones in this sample may be carry-over from other donors' samples.

As regards this clonotype: This may arise from a read error, as a much more abundant clone is one base away. The chain has TRBV4-1 and TRBJ1-2; no clear D gene. The CDR3 extends over 15 amino acids. The germline V gene encodes CDR1 MGHRA and CDR2 YSYEKL. Trimming removed 7 bases at V and 0 bases at J, with 15 bases between. CDR3 amino acids: CASIRLTGANYGYTF. The CDR3 coding sequence is TGCGCCAGCATCCGCCTCACCGGAGCTAACTATGGCTACACCTTC.

The chain uses TRBV29-1 and TRBJ1-1; 9 bases line up with TRBD1. V was clipped by 6 bases and J by 0 bases; unmatched bases: 11. The CDR3 is 16 residues long. Germline lookup yields CDR1 SQVTM and CDR2 ANQGSEA. CDR3 amino acids: CSVAGTGSPLNTEAFF. As DNA, the CDR3 is TGCAGCGTGGCGGGGACAGGGTCTCCCTTGAACACTGAAGCTTTCTTT.

The chain joins TRBV5-4 to TRBJ2-5, with TRBD2 identical over 8 bases. Germline CDR1 is SGHNT and CDR2 is YYREEE (reference sequence). The V segment lost 5 bases and the J segment 5 bases; nucleotides outside the gene matches: 11. The CDR3 is 15 amino acids. The chain's CDR3 is CASRRTSLGSETQYF. The CDR3 DNA follows: TGTGCCAGCAGGAGGACTAGCCTGGGCTCCGAGACCCAGTACTTC.

The J gene is TRBJ1-5, the V gene TRBV6-1; D not certain. This CDR3 is built from 16 residues. The germline V gene has CDR1 MNHNS and CDR2 SASEGT. With 3 bases removed from V and 4 bases from J, the gap between germline ends came to 16 bases. In DNA, the CDR3 is TGTGCCAGCAGTGAGGAAAATTGGGTAGAAAATCAGCCCCAGCATTTT. Residues: CASSEENWVENQPQHF.

This clonotype was observed at least ten times. This rearrangement joins TRBV7-6 to TRBJ2-5, with D unresolved. The germline V gene has CDR1 SGHVS and CDR2 FNYEAQ. The CDR3 has 12 amino acids. Deletions cut 0 bases from V and 4 bases from J, with 3 bases between. For the CDR3, the DNA is TGTGCCAGCAGCTTAGCATCAGAGACCCAGTACTTC. It is translated as CASSLASETQYF.

The gene calls are TRBV3-1 and TRBJ1-1; possibly TRBD1 for D (5 bases). The CDR3 sequence is 16 residues long. V shed 1 base and J shed 0 bases, with 12 bases lying between them. Germline V lookup: CDR1 LGHDT, CDR2 YNNKEL (reference sequence). CDR3 region: CASSQAGEGLNTEAFF. DNA for the CDR3: TGTGCCAGCAGCCAAGCGGGGGAGGGGCTGAACACTGAAGCTTTCTTT.

The chain recombines TRBV5-6 with TRBJ2-1, with 9 bases lining up with TRBD2. The CDR3 runs 14 residues. Germline V CDR1 and CDR2: SGHDT, YYEEEE. With 2 bases clipped from V and 12 bases from J, the junction kept 9 bases outside the gene matches. The CDR3 DNA reads as TGTGCCAGCAGCTTCGGGGCTAGCGGGGTTATGCAGTTCTTC. It yields the protein CASSFGASGVMQFF.

The chain links TRBV11-1 to TRBJ1-1; TRBD1 matches at 8 bases. This CDR3 is 14 amino acids long. Germline V gene lookup returns CDR1 SGHAT and CDR2 FQDESV (reference sequence). Unmatched junction bases numbered 1, after V lost 4 bases and J lost 0 bases. CDR3 nucleotide sequence: TGTGCCAGCAGCTGGACAGGGTTGAACACTGAAGCTTTCTTT. This sequence encodes CASSWTGLNTEAFF.

This clonotype was recorded once. This chain joins TRBV10-2 and TRBJ1-1, with TRBD1 matching 7 bases. Germline trimming cut 5 bases from V and 4 bases from J; bases unmatched to any gene: 4. The CDR3 runs 13 residues. Germline lookup yields CDR1 WSHSY and CDR2 SAAADI. Written as DNA, the CDR3 is TGCGCCAGCAGTCGGGACAGCAGCACTGAAGCTTTCTTT. This translates into CASSRDSSTEAFF.